The rows below give T cell receptor beta chains drawn from one sample of a study of T cells after yellow fever vaccination. TCRdb reprocessed the 5' RACE reads with MiXCR, giving one entry per CDR3 protein. This table holds fewer than 400,000 distinct CDR3 sequences, more than 5.5% found once. The starting material was PBMCs, obtained 5 days after the yellow fever booster vaccination. Every receptor here comes from a man between 25 and 39 years old who received the YFV17D yellow fever vaccine. The CDR3 runs from the conserved cysteine through the conserved F or W. D genes are given only for firm matches. Clone size is shown for a subset of rows, as once, few, many or a class of expanded clone.

>NA|TRBJ2-7|TRBV20-1|TRBD2
TGCAGTGCCCCCCAGCGGGGCAGGCTCGGGGAGCAGTACTTC
CSAPQRGRLGEQYF
>many|TRBJ2-3|TRBV7-2|NA
TGTGCCAGCAGCTCTGGTAGCGATCAGACGCAGTATTTT
CASSSGSDQTQYF
>NA|TRBJ2-3|TRBV10-3|TRBD2
TGTGCCATCAGAGCGGGAGCGTTAGGAGATACGCAGTATTTT
CAIRAGALGDTQYF
>few|TRBJ2-4|TRBV21-1|NA
TGTGCCAGCACCTCTATCTACCCCATCTTACTAGCCAAAAACATTCAGTACTTC
CASTSIYPILLAKNIQYF
>many|TRBJ2-3|TRBV7-9|NA
TGCGCCAGCAGCTTCCAGGGTCCAGATACGCAGTATTTT
CASSFQGPDTQYF
>many|TRBJ2-4|TRBV7-2|NA
TGTGCCAGCAGCCCACAGGGCGGGACCAAAAACATTCAGTACTTC
CASSPQGGTKNIQYF
>many|TRBJ2-7|TRBV5-1|TRBD2
TGCGCCAGCAGCCCCGAGGGAGGGCGCGGGACCTACGAGCAGTACTTC
CASSPEGGRGTYEQYF
>NA|TRBJ2-5|TRBV20-1|TRBD2
TGCAGTGCTAGGATTCCGGGAGGGCAGGAGACCCAGTACTTC
CSARIPGGQETQYF
>many|TRBJ1-1|TRBV14|NA
TGTGCCAGCAGCCAAGATGCGTACACTGAAGCTTTCTTT
CASSQDAYTEAFF
>NA|TRBJ2-6|TRBV6-1|TRBD1
TGTGCCAGCAGTAGGACAGGCATTCAATCCTCTGGGGCCAACGTCCTGACTTTC
CASSRTGIQSSGANVLTF
>NA|TRBJ2-7|TRBV7-6|NA
TGTGCCAGCAGCCCGCCGATCCTGGGCGAGCAGTACTTC
CASSPPILGEQYF
>few|TRBJ2-7|TRBV20-1|TRBD2
TGCAGTGCTAAAGGTGGGGTAGCGGGACTCTACGAGCAGTACTTC
CSAKGGVAGLYEQYF
>many|TRBJ2-2|TRBV4-1|NA
TGCGCCAGCAGCCAACGACAGGAGAACACCGGGGAGCTGTTTTTT
CASSQRQENTGELFF
>NA|TRBJ1-2|TRBV28|NA
TGTGCCAGCAGCCCCTCTAGGGGCTACACCTTC
CASSPSRGYTF
>few|TRBJ2-3|TRBV30|NA
TGTGCCTGGGGAAGGGAGGTCGCGCAGTATTTT
CAWGREVAQYF
>few|TRBJ1-5|TRBV9|TRBD1
TGTGCCAGCAGCCTAGGGACAGTGCCTCAGCCCCAGCATTTT
CASSLGTVPQPQHF
>few|TRBJ2-5|TRBV5-8|TRBD2
TGTGCCAGCAGCTTGGTACGGGGGGAAGAGATCCAGTACTTC
CASSLVRGEEIQYF
>few|TRBJ2-1|TRBV12-3/TRBV12-4|NA
TGTGCCAGCAGTCCAAGGGCCTTGGGGAATGAGCAGTTCTTC
CASSPRALGNEQFF
>NA|TRBJ2-7|TRBV12-3/TRBV12-4|NA
TGTGCCAACCGGCGTGGGCAGGGCGGTGAGCAGTACTTC
CANRRGQGGEQYF
>few|TRBJ2-1|TRBV29-1|NA
TGCAGCGTTGTAGGGCCGTATCGGGACAATGAGCAGTTCTTC
CSVVGPYRDNEQFF
>few|TRBJ2-1|TRBV7-2|NA
TGTGCCAGCAACCAAGTGGGGGGAAACAATGAGCAGTTCTTC
CASNQVGGNNEQFF
>NA|TRBJ2-1|TRBV12-3/TRBV12-4|TRBD2
TGTGCCAGCTGGGGACTAGCGGGAGGATTGGGAACCTACAATGAGCAGTTCTTC
CASWGLAGGLGTYNEQFF
>NA|TRBJ2-7|TRBV19|TRBD2
TGTGCCAGTGCATCTAGCGGGAGGGCAACCTACGAGCAGTACTTC
CASASSGRATYEQYF
>NA|TRBJ2-1|TRBV20-1|TRBD2
TGCAGTGCAGTCCGTTCTACGGGACTAAAGTTCGGCTACAATGAGCAGTTCTTC
CSAVRSTGLKFGYNEQFF
>NA|TRBJ1-6|TRBV7-9|NA
TGTGCCAGCAGCTTACCAGGGTATAATTCACCCCTCCACTTT
CASSLPGYNSPLHF
>few|TRBJ2-5|TRBV29-1|NA
TGCAGCGTTGAAGTGAGAGAGACCCAGTACTTC
CSVEVRETQYF
>few|TRBJ2-2|TRBV4-3|NA
TGCGCCAGCAGCCAAGAAAGGCCCGGGGAGCTGTTTTTT
CASSQERPGELFF
>few|TRBJ2-5|TRBV20-1|NA
TGCAGTGGTAGACTTGCGGAGACCCAGTACTTC
CSGRLAETQYF
>many|TRBJ2-1|TRBV7-2|TRBD2
TGTGCCAGCAGCCCCTGGGGGGGGAGAAACAATGAGCAGTTCTTC
CASSPWGGRNNEQFF
>NA|TRBJ1-1|TRBV30|NA
TGTGCCTGGAGTGGAAGAAGGGGGACGAACACTGAAGCTTTCTTT
CAWSGRRGTNTEAFF
>many|TRBJ2-2|TRBV29-1|NA
TGCAGCGCCCGAGGGACACAGAACACCGGGGAGCTGTTTTTT
CSARGTQNTGELFF
>few|TRBJ2-2|TRBV12-3/TRBV12-4|NA
TGTGCCAGCAGTTGGGGACTGATCACCGGGGAGCTGTTTTTT
CASSWGLITGELFF
>many|TRBJ2-7|TRBV4-3|TRBD2
TGCGCCAGCAGCCGGGGAGCGGGAGTGACCTACGAGCAGTACTTC
CASSRGAGVTYEQYF
>few|TRBJ2-3|TRBV29-1|TRBD2
TGCAGCGTTGAAGAGGCGTTGGGACTAGCGGGAGGTGCGCCAGATACGCAGTATTTT
CSVEEALGLAGGAPDTQYF
>many|TRBJ2-7|TRBV7-2|NA
TGTGCCAGCAGCTTGCTCTCCGAGCAGTACTTC
CASSLLSEQYF
>few|TRBJ2-1|TRBV5-1|NA
TGCGCCAGCAGCTTGTCTGTGGGGACCTACAATGAGCAGTTCTTC
CASSLSVGTYNEQFF
>few|TRBJ2-7|TRBV6-2/TRBV6-3|NA
TGTGCCAGCAGGGGGGACAACTCCTACGAGCAGTACTTC
CASRGDNSYEQYF